The rows below give T cell receptor beta chains drawn from one sample of a study of graft-versus-host responses after intestinal transplantation. The repertoire was sequenced with immunoSEQ multiplex PCR; TCRdb's copy has only in-frame clones and lacks some. This sample has around 110,000 clones, with about nine tenths found just once. The antigens of these receptors remain unknown. The starting material was unstimulated CD4+ T cells sorted from spleen or lymph node cells, obtained before transplant. The source of these receptors is a human donor who was the organ donor for an intestinal transplant. Both conserved end residues are part of each CDR3. The D gene is left open where the match is weak. The size of a clone is reported for some rows only, either as once, few or many, or as a class for expanded clones.

-,TRBV2,TRBJ2-1,TRBD2,TGTGCCAGCAGTGAAGATGGTAGCGGGAGATCCAATGAGCAGTTCTTC,CASSEDGSGRSNEQFF
-,TRBV5-1,TRBJ2-3,TRBD2,TGCGCCAGCCACGCAACTAGCGGGAGTGCAGATACGCAGTATTTT,CASHATSGSADTQYF
-,TRBV5-5,TRBJ2-5,-,TGTGCCAGCAGCTCAATAGGGGAGACCCAGTACTTC,CASSSIGETQYF
-,TRBV2,TRBJ2-2,-,TGTGCCAGCAGTGAAGGCACATTGAACACCGGGGAGCTGTTTTTT,CASSEGTLNTGELFF
once,TRBV18,TRBJ2-5,-,TGTGCCAGCTCCTTGGGGGAAGAGACCCAGTACTTC,CASSLGEETQYF
-,TRBV11-3,TRBJ1-2,TRBD1,TGTGCCAGCAGCTTAGGCTCGGGACAGGGCTATGGCTACACCTTC,CASSLGSGQGYGYTF
-,TRBV6-1,TRBJ2-1,TRBD2,TGTGCCAGCAGGCTTAGCGGGAGCTCCTACAATGAGCAGTTCTTC,CASRLSGSSYNEQFF
-,TRBV10-3,TRBJ2-1,TRBD1,TGTGCCACACCCGGGACAGTCGTTACGCAGTTCTTC,CATPGTVVTQFF
-,TRBV6-5,TRBJ1-1,TRBD1,TGTGCCAGCAGTGGACCGGACAGGGGTGAAACTGAAGCTTTCTTT,CASSGPDRGETEAFF
-,TRBV5-6,TRBJ2-7,-,TGTGCCAGCAGCGCGGGGACGAAGTACTTC,CASSAGTKYF
-,TRBV5-1,TRBJ2-1,TRBD2,TGCGCCAGCAGCTTGGAAACTAGCGGGATACGTACGAATGAGCAGTTCTTC,CASSLETSGIRTNEQFF
-,TRBV4-1,TRBJ2-4,-,TGCGCCAGCAGCCAAGATTCCCAGCCAGGGTCGGCCAAAAACATTCAGTACTTC,CASSQDSQPGSAKNIQYF
-,TRBV19,TRBJ1-5,TRBD1,TGTGCCAGTAGTATAGGGGACAGAAGCAATCAGCCCCAGCATTTT,CASSIGDRSNQPQHF